The 15 T cell receptor beta chains reported below all come from one sample, sequenced in a study of OX40 agonist ivuxolimab in advanced cancers. Sequencing was performed with immunoSEQ multiplex PCR; in TCRdb, only in-frame clones are kept and a portion is missing. The sample yields just over 95,000 clones, 90% seen once. The source material was CD4+ or CD8+ T cells sorted from blood, sampled in a trial of the OX40 agonist ivuxolimab. The receptors were gathered from an adult with an advanced solid tumor such as melanoma, head and neck, liver or kidney cancer.

The chain employs TRBV15 and TRBJ1-4; 8 positions match TRBD1. In germline, CDR1 is LNHNV, CDR2 YYDKDF (reference sequence). The CDR3 contains 14 residues. Trimming removed 7 bases from V and 4 bases from J; junction bases left unmatched: 5. The DNA of the CDR3 is TGTGCCACCACCTTGACAGGGGTTAATGAAAAACTGTTTTTT. Its protein is CATTLTGVNEKLFF. Together with reference TRBV15 and TRBJ1-4, the CDR3 gives the full variable domain: DAMVIQNPRYQVTQFGKPVTLSCSQTLNHNVMYWYQQKSSQAPKLLFHYYDKDFNNEADTPDNFQSRRPNTSFCFLDIRSPGLGDTAMYLCATTLTGVNEKLFFGSGTQLSVL.

This chain joins TRBV28 and TRBJ1-6, with a possible D match to TRBD1 (6 bases). The germline V gene has CDR1 MDHEN and CDR2 SYDVKM. V lost 5 bases, J lost 7 bases, and 18 bases lay in between. The CDR3 runs to 16 residues. In nucleotides, the CDR3 is TGTGCCAGCAGTCTAGGAACAGGGCCAAGGAATTCACCCCTCCACTTT. This translates into CASSLGTGPRNSPLHF.

CDR3 nucleotides: TGCAGCGCGGGGGCTCTAGCGCGGTCTGAGTACACTGAAGCTTTCTTT. Translation: CSAGALARSEYTEAFF. The chain recombines TRBV29-1 with TRBJ1-1; D possibly corresponds to TRBD1 (6 bases). This CDR3 comprises 16 residues. Germline V lookup: CDR1 SQVTM, CDR2 ANQGSEA. The V end lost 7 bases, the J end lost 3 bases, and 24 bases lay between the germline ends. Full variable domain (outside the CDR3, taken from reference TRBV29-1 and TRBJ1-1): SAVISQKPSRDICQRGTSLTIQCQVDSQVTMMFWYRQQPGQSLTLIATANQGSEATYESGFVIDKFPISRPNLTFSTLTVSNMSPEDSSIYLCSAGALARSEYTEAFFGQGTRLTVV.

A single count supports this clone. V and J are TRBV5-1 and TRBJ1-4; 11 nucleotides match TRBD1. V shed 0 bases, J shed 7 bases, and the junction held 5 bases outside the gene matches. The germline V gene has CDR1 SGHRS and CDR2 YFSETQ. The CDR3 contains 16 residues. CDR3 residues: CASSLGTGGGIEKLFF. CDR3 DNA: TGCGCCAGCAGCTTGGGGACAGGGGGCGGTATTGAAAAACTGTTTTTT.

As to this clone: Germline is not matched at one junction end, which may reflect a read error. This chain uses TRBV5-5 with TRBJ2-3, with D perhaps TRBD1 or TRBD2 (5 bases each). Per germline, CDR1 SGHKS and CDR2 YYEKEE (reference sequence). This CDR3 spans 14 amino acids. The CDR3 DNA reads TGTGCCAGCACCTTGGGGGACAGCACAGATACGCAGTATTTT. This encodes CASTLGDSTDTQYF.

This clone has more than one count but fewer than ten. Written as DNA, the CDR3 is TGTGCCAGCAGGGAGGCGTTGGCCGGGGAGCTGTTTTTT. The encoded protein is CASREALAGELFF. The chain couples TRBV6-1 to TRBJ2-2, with D maybe TRBD2 (5 bases). The ends were cut back, 6 bases at V and 6 bases at J, with 11 bases in the middle. This CDR3 has 13 amino acids. CDR1 MNHNS and CDR2 SASEGT come from the germline V gene.

The chain combines TRBV30 with TRBJ2-2, with TRBD2 identical over 7 bases. V lost 1 base to trimming and J lost 3 bases; unmatched junction nucleotides: 2. This CDR3 region has 14 residues. Germline assignment: CDR1 GTSNPN and CDR2 SVGIG (reference sequence). The CDR3 DNA reads TGTGCCTGGAGTGCGCTAGCGGACACCGGGGAGCTGTTTTTT. As protein: CAWSALADTGELFF.

The V and J genes are TRBV30 and TRBJ2-3; 12 bases line up with TRBD2. After removal of 0 bases from V and 4 bases from J, the junction contained 8 bases not matched to a gene. The CDR3 loop spans 17 amino acids. CDR1 is GTSNPN and CDR2 is SVGIG in the germline V gene (reference sequence). The CDR3, as DNA: TGTGCCTGGAGTGTCCCTAGCGGGGGGGTTACCGCAGATACGCAGTATTTT. Translated, it gives CAWSVPSGGVTADTQYF.

This clone has only one observation. The chain uses TRBV25-1 and TRBJ1-5; possibly TRBD1 for D (6 bases). The germline gives CDR1 MGHDK, CDR2 SYGVNS. Trimming stripped 6 bases from V and 3 bases from J, with 9 bases between. This CDR3 contains 13 residues. The CDR3 DNA follows: TGTGCCAGCAGACAGGGATTCAATCAGCCCCAGCATTTT. This sequence encodes CASRQGFNQPQHF.

The rearrangement uses TRBV10-3 and TRBJ1-5; no clear D. CDR1 is ENHRY, CDR2 SYGVKD, per germline. This CDR3 has 12 residues. Trimming shortened V by 3 bases and J by 11 bases, and 11 bases separated the two germline ends. The CDR3 protein is CAISDYSRTQHF. CDR3 in DNA: TGTGCCATCAGTGACTACTCACGGACCCAGCATTTT.

The chain recombines TRBV19 with TRBJ2-3; 12 bases line up with TRBD2. Trimming took 5 bases from V and 1 from J; bases not matched to a gene: 7. The CDR3 has 17 residues. Looked up from germline, CDR1 is LNHDA and CDR2 is SQIVND (reference sequence). The CDR3 nucleotides are TGTGCCAGTAGTCCTCGACTAGCGGGAGTTGGCACAGATACGCAGTATTTT. It translates to CASSPRLAGVGTDTQYF.

The CDR3 DNA is TGTGCCAGTAGTATCTGCGGACAGTTGATGTGGGGCTACACCTTC. Translation: CASSICGQLMWGYTF. The chain uses TRBV19 and TRBJ1-2; possible D gene TRBD1, 6 bases. Germline V gene lookup returns CDR1 LNHDA and CDR2 SQIVND (reference sequence). This CDR3 has 15 amino acids. The V end was cut by 3 bases, the J end by 8 bases, with 19 bases between.

The chain couples TRBV7-9 to TRBJ2-7, with 7 nucleotides matching TRBD2. CDR1 is SEHNR, CDR2 FQNEAQ, per germline (reference sequence). V was clipped by 0 bases and J by 2 bases; unmatched bases: 7. The CDR3 totals 16 residues. For the CDR3, the DNA is TGTGCCAGCAGCTTAGCTGGCGGGAGTGGGGCCTACGAGCAGTACTTC. Its protein product is CASSLAGGSGAYEQYF.

The chain joins TRBV28 to TRBJ1-2; possible D gene TRBD1, 6 bases. This CDR3 spans 13 amino acids. From germline, CDR1 is MDHEN and CDR2 SYDVKM. Trimming took off 5 bases at V and 8 bases at J, with 15 bases between the two ends. In nucleotides, the CDR3 is TGTGCCAGCAGTACCTCGAAGGGGGGAGGCTACACCTTC. Protein product: CASSTSKGGGYTF.

The chain links TRBV14 to TRBJ1-1, with TRBD1 as a possible D gene (6 bases). The CDR3 covers 14 residues. Germline V gene lookup returns CDR1 SGHDN and CDR2 FVKESK. The V end was cut by 3 bases, the J end by 3 bases, with 11 bases between. CDR3 nucleotides: TGTGCCAGCAGCCATGGGGCAGGGGACACTGAAGCTTTCTTT. Translated, it gives CASSHGAGDTEAFF.